A single sample is the source of the 28 T cell receptor beta chains below, sequenced in a study of T-cell memory formation after mild COVID-19. TCRdb reanalysed the 5' RACE reads using MiXCR and keeps one entry per CDR3 protein. The data hold over 400,000 distinct CDR3 sequences, with under 25% observed a single time. Sequencing was done on a sample of PBMCs or a T cell subset sorted from them (not recorded which). The receptors were gathered from an adult woman who had mild COVID-19 (a few samples of this study predate the infection). Cell type and time point are not known.

This clonotype occurred a few times. CDR3 protein: CASSLEARTGDGSGELFF. The CDR3 region has the DNA TGTGCCAGCAGCTTAGAAGCCAGGACAGGGGACGGCTCCGGGGAGCTGTTTTTT. The chain employs TRBV7-6 and TRBJ2-2; 9 bases are a match to TRBD1. The CDR3 sequence is 18 residues long. Germline loops: CDR1 SGHVS, CDR2 FNYEAQ. The ends lost 1 base at V and 6 bases at J; junction bases unmatched: 12.

This clonotype appeared a few times. The chain links TRBV7-9 to TRBJ1-2; D is unclear. Germline V gives CDR1 SEHNR, CDR2 FQNEAQ (reference sequence). This CDR3 spans 12 amino acids. V shed 6 bases and J shed 8 bases, with 13 bases lying between them. CDR3 DNA: TGTGCCAGCAGTCCGGGCCCGAAGGGCTACACCTTC. Amino acids: CASSPGPKGYTF.

There are a few counts of this clonotype. V usage is TRBV15 and J usage is TRBJ2-3; D might be TRBD2 (5 bases). This CDR3 has 13 amino acids. CDR1 and CDR2 from the germline V gene are LNHNV and YYDKDF (reference sequence). Trimming removed 6 bases from V and 2 bases from J, with 9 bases in between. CDR3 nucleotides: TGTGCCACCAGATTGGACTTCACAGATACGCAGTATTTT. This encodes CATRLDFTDTQYF.

This clonotype has just a few counts. V usage is TRBV7-6 and J usage is TRBJ2-1; 8 nucleotides match TRBD2. Unmatched junction bases numbered 10, after V lost 5 bases and J lost 4 bases. The CDR3 consists of 16 residues. The V gene's germline CDR1 is SGHVS and CDR2 FNYEAQ. The CDR3 DNA reads TGTGCCAGCAGCCCGTTAACTAGCGGTGCTTACAATGAGCAGTTCTTC. This gives the protein CASSPLTSGAYNEQFF.

This clonotype came up a few times. The rearrangement uses TRBV27 and TRBJ2-5; D could derive from TRBD1 or TRBD2 (6 bases each). The CDR3 sequence is 14 residues long. Germline lookup yields CDR1 MNHEY and CDR2 SMNVEV (reference sequence). Trimming left V 0 bases short and J 5 bases short, with 10 bases between. DNA for the CDR3: TGTGCCAGCAGTTTATCTTCGGGGGCGGAGACCCAGTACTTC. Translated, it gives CASSLSSGAETQYF.

The chain joins TRBV7-9 to TRBJ2-7; D is uncertain. Trimming stripped 5 bases from V and 5 bases from J, with 13 bases between. Germline CDR1 reads SEHNR; CDR2 reads FQNEAQ (reference sequence). There are 13 residues in the CDR3. CDR3 in DNA: TGTGCCAGCAGCCCCCCCGGCAGGAACGAGCAGTACTTC. Amino acids: CASSPPGRNEQYF. The full variable domain, in which reference TRBV7-9 and TRBJ2-7 provide the parts outside the CDR3, is DTGVSQNPRHKITKRGQNVTFRCDPISEHNRLYWYRQTLGQGPEFLTYFQNEAQLEKSRLLSDRFSAERPKGSFSTLEIQRTEQGDSAMYLCASSPPGRNEQYFGPGTRLTVT.

The J gene is TRBJ2-5, the V gene TRBV4-1, with 9 bases aligning to TRBD1. The CDR3 is 14 residues long. The trim removed 2 bases at V and 5 bases at J, leaving 3 bases unmatched. The germline V gene has CDR1 MGHRA and CDR2 YSYEKL. The CDR3 here is CASSQPGTGETQYF. In DNA form, the CDR3 reads TGCGCCAGCAGCCAACCCGGGACAGGGGAGACCCAGTACTTC.

This clonotype is a singleton in its sample. The genes are TRBV18 and TRBJ2-1; D is undetermined. Germline CDR1 reads KGHSH; CDR2 reads LQKENI. The CDR3 is made up of 13 amino acids. Trimming cost V 3 bases and J 4 bases, with 7 bases left between them. CDR3 coding DNA: TGTGCCAGCTCACCTTCGCGGTACAATGAGCAGTTCTTC. Its protein product is CASSPSRYNEQFF.

The chain employs TRBV28 and TRBJ2-1, with D tentatively TRBD2 (6 bases). The germline gives CDR1 MDHEN, CDR2 SYDVKM. The CDR3 loop spans 10 amino acids. V shed 8 bases and J shed 9 bases, with 8 bases lying between them. CDR3 nucleotide sequence: TGTGCCAGCCGGGGGATTGAGCAGTTCTTC. Its translation is CASRGIEQFF. Supplemented by reference TRBV28 and TRBJ2-1, the full variable domain reads DVKVTQSSRYLVKRTGEKVFLECVQDMDHENMFWYRQDPGLGLRLIYFSYDVKMKEKGDIPEGYSVSREKKERFSLILESASTNQTSMYLCASRGIEQFFGPGTRLTVL.

The rearrangement uses TRBV7-6 and TRBJ1-1; 8 bases line up with TRBD1. Germline V gene sequence: CDR1 SGHVS, CDR2 FNYEAQ. J gave up 0 bases and V 5 bases, and 5 bases lay outside the gene matches. The CDR3 totals 15 residues. CDR3 nucleotides: TGTGCCAGCAGCGCTACAGGGGGATTGAACACTGAAGCTTTCTTT. As protein: CASSATGGLNTEAFF. The full variable domain, with the rest looked up from reference TRBV7-6 and TRBJ1-1, is GAGVSQSPRYKVTKRGQDVALRCDPISGHVSLYWYRQALGQGPEFLTYFNYEAQQDKSGLPNDRFSAERPEGSISTLTIQRTEQRDSAMYRCASSATGGLNTEAFFGQGTRLTVV.

This clonotype was seen a handful of times. The chain combines TRBV20-1 with TRBJ2-7; the D gene is possibly TRBD1 (5 bases). The germline V gene encodes CDR1 DFQATT and CDR2 SNEGSKA (reference sequence). The V gene lost 2 bases and the J gene lost 3 bases, with 14 bases spanning the gap. The CDR3 covers 14 residues. The CDR3 sequence: CSARSRDYFYEQYF. CDR3 nucleotides: TGCAGTGCTAGAAGCAGGGATTATTTCTACGAGCAGTACTTC.

The chain carries TRBV5-5 and TRBJ1-2; D gene ambiguous. The CDR3 contains 15 residues. Germline lookup yields CDR1 SGHKS and CDR2 YYEKEE (reference sequence). V lost 0 bases to trimming and J lost 7 bases, with 16 bases between them. CDR3 region: CASSLALGKGPGYTF. In nucleotides, the CDR3 is TGTGCCAGCAGCTTGGCGCTAGGTAAAGGGCCTGGCTACACCTTC.

This clonotype turned up a few times. V usage is TRBV5-6 and J usage is TRBJ2-7; D is uncertain. The CDR3 consists of 13 residues. The V and J ends lost 0 bases and 2 bases respectively, with 6 bases between them. Germline assignment: CDR1 SGHDT and CDR2 YYEEEE. DNA of the CDR3: TGTGCCAGCAGCTTGGTCACCACCTACGAGCAGTACTTC. This translates into CASSLVTTYEQYF.

This clonotype showed up just a few times. The V and J genes are TRBV5-1 and TRBJ1-1; D is unresolved. V was clipped by 4 bases and J by 1 base, with 11 bases between them. From germline, CDR1 is SGHRS and CDR2 YFSETQ. This CDR3 is 14 amino acids long. The CDR3 DNA sequence: TGCGCCAGCAGCGCCTACGGGGAGAACACTGAAGCTTTCTTT. Its protein product is CASSAYGENTEAFF.

This clonotype has only a few counts. J is TRBJ2-1 and V is TRBV12-3 or TRBV12-4; 12 bases are a match to TRBD2. This CDR3 has 16 residues. V lost 3 bases, J lost 8 bases, and 8 bases stayed unmatched. The CDR3 DNA reads TGTGCCAGCAGTTTCCGGGCTAGCGGGAGGGCGGATGAGCAGTTCTTC. Translated: CASSFRASGRADEQFF.

The chain combines TRBV19 with TRBJ2-3; 9 positions match TRBD2. CDR1 and CDR2 from the germline V gene are LNHDA and SQIVND (reference sequence). This CDR3 comprises 13 residues. Trimming removed 0 bases from V and 13 bases from J; junction bases left unmatched: 5. CDR3 sequence: CASSIDRTSDKYF. CDR3 DNA: TGTGCCAGTAGTATAGATCGGACTAGCGACAAGTATTTT.

V gene TRBV29-1 combines with J gene TRBJ1-2; 11 nucleotides line up with TRBD1. V lost 6 bases, J lost 4 bases, and 7 bases stayed unmatched. The CDR3 is made up of 14 amino acids. The germline V gene has CDR1 SQVTM and CDR2 ANQGSEA. CDR3 in amino acids: CSVEGQGDFYGYTF. The CDR3 DNA sequence: TGCAGCGTGGAGGGACAGGGGGATTTCTATGGCTACACCTTC. Together with reference TRBV29-1 and TRBJ1-2, the CDR3 gives the full variable domain: SAVISQKPSRDICQRGTSLTIQCQVDSQVTMMFWYRQQPGQSLTLIATANQGSEATYESGFVIDKFPISRPNLTFSTLTVSNMSPEDSSIYLCSVEGQGDFYGYTFGSGTRLTVV.

The sample holds many counts of this clonotype. The V call is TRBV12-3 or TRBV12-4, the J call TRBJ1-5; D might be TRBD1 (5 bases). The CDR3 is 14 amino acids. Trimming stripped 6 bases from V and 4 bases from J, with 13 bases between. The CDR3 DNA sequence: TGTGCCAGCAGCGAGACGTCAGGGAATCAGCCCCAGCATTTT. Its translation: CASSETSGNQPQHF.

This chain connects TRBV7-3 to TRBJ2-2; possible D gene TRBD1, 6 bases. Germline-derived CDR1 and CDR2 are SGHTA and FQGTGA. CDR3 length equals 19 residues. The V end lost 2 bases, the J end lost 0 bases, and 19 bases lay between the germline ends. CDR3 region: CASSLFPPDSDPNTGELFF. For the CDR3, the DNA is TGTGCCAGCAGCTTATTCCCCCCGGACAGCGATCCGAACACCGGGGAGCTGTTTTTT.

This clonotype was recorded at least ten times. The chain uses TRBV27 and TRBJ1-1, with D perhaps TRBD1 (5 bases). Germline CDR1 and CDR2: MNHEY and SMNVEV (reference sequence). This CDR3 comprises 13 residues. V was clipped by 3 bases and J by 2 bases, with 7 bases between them. CDR3 region: CASSFGANTEAFF. DNA for the CDR3: TGTGCCAGCAGTTTTGGGGCCAACACTGAAGCTTTCTTT.

This clonotype was detected only once. This chain links TRBV7-2 with TRBJ1-1; D possibly corresponds to TRBD1 (5 bases). Per germline, CDR1 SGHTA and CDR2 FQGNSA. CDR3 length: 15 amino acids. V was trimmed by 1 base and J by 1 base, leaving 10 bases between them. The CDR3 loop reads CASSLVQGTNTEAFF. DNA of the CDR3: TGTGCCAGCAGCTTAGTTCAGGGAACGAACACTGAAGCTTTCTTT.

The sample holds a few counts of this clonotype. The chain is built from TRBV11-2 and TRBJ2-1, with 14 bases identical to TRBD2. Germline V CDR1 and CDR2: SGHAT, FQNNGV. Unmatched junction bases numbered 6, after V lost 2 bases and J lost 9 bases. This CDR3 has 16 amino acids. The CDR3 nucleotides are TGTGCCAGCAGCTTACAACCGGGACTAGCGGGGGTTGAGCAGTTCTTC. The encoded protein is CASSLQPGLAGVEQFF.

This sequence joins TRBV29-1 and TRBJ2-3; no clear D. CDR1 SQVTM and CDR2 ANQGSEA come from the germline V gene. The CDR3 totals 11 residues. Deletions cut 4 bases from V and 4 bases from J, with 6 bases between. Written as DNA, the CDR3 is TGCAGCGTTGTAGGCGCAGATACGCAGTATTTT. Translated, it gives CSVVGADTQYF.

The rearrangement links TRBV6-5 to TRBJ1-1, with 7 bases that match TRBD1. The CDR3 has 15 residues. V shed 1 base and J 4 bases; nucleotides not matched to a gene: 6. Germline loops: CDR1 MNHEY, CDR2 SVGAGI. The CDR3 DNA reads TGTGCCAGCAGTTACTTTGAGGGGGCCGTCACTGAAGCTTTCTTT. This gives the protein CASSYFEGAVTEAFF.

This clonotype was observed a few times. The chain recombines TRBV12-3 or TRBV12-4 with TRBJ1-1; 9 bases align to TRBD1. The CDR3 has 15 residues. The V segment lost 3 bases and the J segment 3 bases; nucleotides outside the gene matches: 5. CDR3 DNA sequence: TGTGCCAGCAGTTTGAGGACAGGGGTAGACACTGAAGCTTTCTTT. Its translation: CASSLRTGVDTEAFF.

V and J are TRBV5-1 and TRBJ1-2; D unresolved. Germline CDR1 reads SGHRS; CDR2 reads YFSETQ. The ends were cut back, 3 bases at V and 3 bases at J, with 9 bases in the middle. CDR3 length equals 13 residues. The CDR3: CASSSDVYYGYTF. Here the CDR3 DNA reads TGCGCCAGCAGCTCTGACGTTTACTATGGCTACACCTTC.

This sequence joins TRBV2 and TRBJ2-7; TRBD1 matches at 7 bases. The J segment lost 5 bases and the V segment lost 1 base, leaving 8 bases of the junction unmatched. Germline V CDR1 and CDR2: SNHLY, FYNNEI. The CDR3 covers 15 residues. The CDR3 reads CASSEGTGIGNEQYF. Here the CDR3 DNA reads TGTGCCAGCAGTGAAGGGACAGGAATAGGTAACGAGCAGTACTTC.

This clonotype was seen more than once but under ten times. The chain has TRBV6-5 and TRBJ2-7, with D tentatively TRBD1 or TRBD2 (5 bases each). Trimming took off 2 bases at V and 1 base at J, with 6 bases between the two ends. Germline-derived CDR1 and CDR2 are MNHEY and SVGAGI. The length of the CDR3 is 13 residues. The CDR3, as DNA: TGTGCCAGCAGTTACGGGGGTTCCTACGAGCAGTACTTC. This encodes CASSYGGSYEQYF.